One sample yielded the 29 T cell receptor beta chains listed below, sequenced in a study of blood T cell repertoires in COVID-19. TCRdb's copy holds only in-frame clones and misses some; the assay was immunoSEQ multiplex PCR. The sample records 200,000 to 250,000 clones, roughly nine tenths being singletons. Sequenced: peripheral blood. Source of these receptors: a man between 60 and 75 years old who had recovered from COVID-19.

This chain joins TRBV10-3 and TRBJ2-3, with 13 nucleotides matching TRBD2. Germline V gene data show CDR1 as ENHRY and CDR2 as SYGVKD. The CDR3 contains 17 residues. The trim removed 11 bases at V and 0 bases at J, leaving 11 bases unmatched. CDR3 region: CASSPGTSGASTDTQYF. CDR3 nucleotides: TGTGCCTCTTCTCCCGGGACTAGCGGGGCGAGCACAGATACGCAGTATTTT.

This sequence joins TRBV30 and TRBJ2-2; TRBD2 aligns across 12 bases. Trimming at V came to 0 bases and at J to 3 bases, leaving 5 bases not matched to a gene. Germline V CDR1 and CDR2: GTSNPN, SVGIG (reference sequence). This CDR3 contains 17 residues. The CDR3 region is CAWSVPGLAGYTGELFF. The CDR3 nucleotides read TGTGCCTGGAGTGTCCCGGGACTAGCGGGTTACACCGGGGAGCTGTTTTTT.

DNA of the CDR3: TGTGCCAGCAGCTTAACGAGAGGAACCTACGAGCAGTACTTC. It translates to CASSLTRGTYEQYF. V and J are TRBV11-2 and TRBJ2-7; D not resolved. Germline assignment: CDR1 SGHAT and CDR2 FQNNGV. CDR3 length: 14 amino acids. The ends were cut back, 2 bases at V and 2 bases at J, with 10 bases in the middle.

V and J are TRBV19 and TRBJ2-3, with 7 bases aligning to TRBD1. The trim removed 6 bases at V and 1 base at J, leaving 7 bases unmatched. Looked up from germline, CDR1 is LNHDA and CDR2 is SQIVND (reference sequence). This CDR3 comprises 15 residues. CDR3 residues: CASRTTGVGTDTQYF. DNA for the CDR3: TGTGCCAGTAGAACAACAGGGGTGGGCACAGATACGCAGTATTTT.

The genes are TRBV6-4 and TRBJ2-5; 7 bases agree with TRBD1. The CDR3 length is 14 residues. CDR1 MRHNA and CDR2 SNTAGT come from the germline V gene. The J segment lost 5 bases and the V segment lost 4 bases, leaving 7 bases of the junction unmatched. CDR3 amino acids: CASSATDRDETQYF. The CDR3 nucleotides are TGTGCCAGCAGTGCCACCGACAGGGACGAGACCCAGTACTTC.

The chain uses TRBV11-2 and TRBJ2-3; no clear D gene. The germline V gene encodes CDR1 SGHAT and CDR2 FQNNGV. CDR3 size: 13 residues. V was pared by 0 bases and J by 9 bases, with 10 bases between. CDR3 in amino acids: CASSLDRFGTQYF. CDR3 coding DNA: TGTGCCAGCAGCTTAGACAGGTTTGGAACGCAGTATTTT.

The chain joins TRBV19 to TRBJ2-7; a weak D match, TRBD1 (5 bases). Trimming shortened V by 3 bases and J by 6 bases, and 15 bases separated the two germline ends. Germline CDR1 LNHDA, CDR2 SQIVND (reference sequence). The CDR3 spans 14 residues. CDR3 DNA sequence: TGTGCCAGTAGTATGGGCAGGGAATGGTCCGAGCAGTACTTC. Encoded protein: CASSMGREWSEQYF.

V gene TRBV19 combines with J gene TRBJ1-6; tentatively, D is TRBD1 (6 bases). CDR3 length equals 17 residues. V was pared by 3 bases and J by 9 bases, with 21 bases between. The germline gives CDR1 LNHDA, CDR2 SQIVND (reference sequence). CDR3 loop: CASSIPPSGTKSSPLHF. CDR3 in DNA: TGTGCCAGTAGTATCCCGCCCAGCGGGACAAAAAGTTCACCCCTCCACTTT. Drawing the rest from reference TRBV19 and TRBJ1-6, the complete variable domain is DGGITQSPKYLFRKEGQNVTLSCEQNLNHDAMYWYRQDPGQGLRLIYYSQIVNDFQKGDIAEGYSVSREKKESFPLTVTSAQKNPTAFYLCASSIPPSGTKSSPLHFGNGTRLTVT.

V and J are TRBV23-1 and TRBJ1-4; 8 bases agree with TRBD1. TRBV23-1 belongs to the ORF category, with a function that is uncertain. V shed 0 bases and J 8 bases; nucleotides not matched to a gene: 8. The CDR3 is 16 amino acids. CDR3 loop: CASSQSGQGRGEKLFF. CDR3 DNA: TGCGCCAGCAGTCAATCAGGACAGGGTAGGGGGGAAAAACTGTTTTTT.

V and J are TRBV12-3 or TRBV12-4 and TRBJ1-2, with 7 bases that match TRBD1. The CDR3 consists of 13 residues. Trimming at V came to 5 bases and at J to 4 bases, leaving 4 bases not matched to a gene. This CDR3 is CASSVQGSYGYTF. The CDR3 coding sequence is TGTGCCAGCAGTGTACAGGGGAGCTATGGCTACACCTTC.

V and J are TRBV18 and TRBJ1-1; 10 bases agree with TRBD1. The CDR3 runs 14 residues. Per the germline V gene, CDR1 is KGHSH and CDR2 is LQKENI. Losses at the gene ends were 2 bases for V and 6 bases for J; bases not matched to a gene: 3. Written as DNA, the CDR3 is TGTGCCAGCTCACCAACGGACAGGGGGGCTGAAGCTTTCTTT. Protein: CASSPTDRGAEAFF.

The V call is TRBV19, the J call TRBJ1-2, with D tentatively TRBD1 (6 bases). Germline values: CDR1 LNHDA, CDR2 SQIVND (reference sequence). The CDR3 has 14 residues. The V and J ends lost 3 bases and 8 bases respectively, with 16 bases between them. CDR3 coding DNA: TGTGCCAGTAGTATTAACGACAGGTCTTTGGGCTACACCTTC. Its protein is CASSINDRSLGYTF.

The chain joins TRBV6-6 to TRBJ2-2; perhaps TRBD2 as D (6 bases). Per germline, CDR1 MNHNY and CDR2 SVGAGI (reference sequence). The CDR3 runs 15 residues. V was pared by 6 bases and J by 4 bases, with 15 bases between. CDR3 loop: CASRQPQGGTGELFF. CDR3 nucleotide sequence: TGTGCCAGCAGACAACCCCAGGGAGGCACCGGGGAGCTGTTTTTT.

V and J are TRBV7-2 and TRBJ1-2, with unresolved D. Trimming pared 5 bases from V and 1 base from J, leaving 5 bases between. CDR3 length: 12 residues. CDR1 is SGHTA, CDR2 FQGNSA, per germline. CDR3 amino acids: CASSQVNYGYTF. The CDR3 nucleotides read TGTGCCAGCAGCCAGGTTAACTATGGCTACACCTTC.

V is TRBV5-4 and J is TRBJ2-3; D not certain. The V and J ends lost 4 bases and 1 base respectively, with 13 bases between them. CDR3 size: 15 residues. The germline gives CDR1 SGHNT, CDR2 YYREEE (reference sequence). The CDR3 protein is CASSLKSIGTDTQYF. The DNA of the CDR3 is TGTGCCAGCAGCCTGAAATCTATAGGCACAGATACGCAGTATTTT.

This rearrangement joins TRBV28 to TRBJ2-1, with 10 positions matching TRBD2. Germline V gene sequence: CDR1 MDHEN, CDR2 SYDVKM. The CDR3 extends over 14 amino acids. V trimming: 3 bases; J trimming: 9 bases; junction bases outside the gene matches: 5. CDR3 amino acids: CASSLLAGVGEQFF. The CDR3 region has the DNA TGTGCCAGCAGTTTGCTAGCGGGAGTTGGTGAGCAGTTCTTC.

The chain carries TRBV2 and TRBJ1-5, with D unresolved. There are 13 residues in the CDR3. Trimming cost V 6 bases and J 5 bases, with 11 bases left between them. Germline loops: CDR1 SNHLY, CDR2 FYNNEI. The CDR3 DNA is TGTGCCAGCAGATCGGAGCATTATCAGCCCCAGCATTTT. Residues: CASRSEHYQPQHF.

J is TRBJ1-2 and V is TRBV19, with D perhaps TRBD1 (6 bases). CDR1 and CDR2 (germline): LNHDA, SQIVND (reference sequence). The V end was cut by 5 bases, the J end by 8 bases, with 12 bases between. CDR3 length: 12 residues. The chain's CDR3 is CASSAGGPGYTF. The DNA of the CDR3 is TGTGCCAGTAGTGCCGGGGGGCCGGGCTACACCTTC.

Only one count was recorded for this clone. The chain couples TRBV27 to TRBJ2-1; 8 nucleotides align to TRBD1. J gave up 4 bases and V 4 bases, and 0 bases lay outside the gene matches. The CDR3 spans 13 residues. Germline CDR1 is MNHEY and CDR2 is SMNVEV (reference sequence). The CDR3 here is CASSWDRYNEQFF. CDR3 sequence (DNA): TGTGCCAGCAGTTGGGACAGGTACAATGAGCAGTTCTTC.

This chain joins TRBV6-2 or TRBV6-3 and TRBJ1-5; 8 bases line up with TRBD1. The CDR3 runs to 19 residues. Germline CDR1 and CDR2: MNHEY and SVGEGT. Unmatched junction bases numbered 16, after V lost 4 bases and J lost 2 bases. The CDR3 is CASSFTTGQGLYGNQPQHF. The CDR3 region has the DNA TGTGCCAGCAGTTTTACCACCGGACAGGGTCTGTATGGCAATCAGCCCCAGCATTTT.

The chain joins TRBV4-2 to TRBJ1-5; 7 bases line up with TRBD1. With 4 bases clipped from V and 3 bases from J, the junction kept 9 bases outside the gene matches. There are 16 residues in the CDR3. Germline loops: CDR1 LGHNA, CDR2 YNFKEQ. CDR3 region: CASSLGQGTDNQPQHF. The DNA of the CDR3 is TGTGCCAGCAGCCTAGGGCAGGGGACAGACAATCAGCCCCAGCATTTT.

V and J are TRBV7-2 and TRBJ2-2, with 10 bases lining up with TRBD2. V shed 0 bases and J 5 bases; nucleotides not matched to a gene: 9. Germline V lookup: CDR1 SGHTA, CDR2 FQGNSA. The CDR3 extends over 18 amino acids. In DNA form, the CDR3 reads TGTGCCAGCAGCTTAGCCCCCAGCGGGAGGGGTGATACCGGGGAGCTGTTTTTT. This translates into CASSLAPSGRGDTGELFF.

This chain links TRBV11-2 with TRBJ2-7, with D maybe TRBD2 (5 bases). The CDR3 consists of 14 residues. Germline assignment: CDR1 SGHAT and CDR2 FQNNGV. V was shortened by 4 bases and J by 5 bases, with 15 bases between the two germline ends. CDR3 in amino acids: CASSYPRVVDEQYF. In DNA, the CDR3 is TGTGCCAGCAGCTATCCGAGGGTAGTCGACGAGCAGTACTTC. The variable domain in full, completed from reference TRBV11-2 and TRBJ2-7, reads EAGVAQSPRYKIIEKRQSVAFWCNPISGHATLYWYQQILGQGPKLLIQFQNNGVVDDSQLPKDRFSAERLKGVDSTLKIQPAKLEDSAVYLCASSYPRVVDEQYFGPGTRLTVT.

The CDR3 DNA follows: TGTGCCAGCAGCTTAAGGGGGACAGGGGAAACAGATACGCAGTATTTT. As protein: CASSLRGTGETDTQYF. The rearrangement joins TRBV7-3 to TRBJ2-3; 10 nucleotides agree with TRBD1. V lost 1 base and J lost 3; bases outside the gene matches: 4. The CDR3 is made up of 16 amino acids. Looked up from germline, CDR1 is SGHTA and CDR2 is FQGTGA. The entire variable domain, with the rest obtained from reference TRBV7-3 and TRBJ2-3, is as follows: GAGVSQTPSNKVTEKGKYVELRCDPISGHTALYWYRQSLGQGPEFLIYFQGTGAADDSGLPNDRFFAVRPEGSVSTLKIQRTERGDSAVYLCASSLRGTGETDTQYFGPGTRLTVL.

This rearrangement joins TRBV14 to TRBJ2-3; weak D call: TRBD2 (5 bases). Germline-derived CDR1 and CDR2 are SGHDN and FVKESK. Deletions cut 0 bases from V and 6 bases from J, with 22 bases between. This CDR3 has 18 amino acids. CDR3 region: CASSQDTRGVGLQDTQYF. The CDR3 coding sequence is TGTGCCAGCAGCCAAGATACCCGGGGAGTGGGTCTACAGGATACGCAGTATTTT.

J is TRBJ1-5 and V is TRBV6-2 or TRBV6-3, with 10 positions matching TRBD1. With V trimmed by 6 bases and J by 2 bases, 10 bases remained unmatched. CDR1 MNHEY and CDR2 SVGEGT come from the germline V gene. CDR3 length: 17 residues. The CDR3 sequence is CASSRDRGFSGNQPQHF. The CDR3 region has the DNA TGTGCCAGCAGCCGGGACAGGGGTTTTAGTGGCAATCAGCCCCAGCATTTT.

V gene TRBV24-1 combines with J gene TRBJ2-1, with D perhaps matching TRBD1 (7 bases). The germline CDR1 and CDR2 sequences are KGHDR and SFDVKD. Between the trimmed V and J ends, which lost 4 bases and 5 bases, there was a span of 17 bases. This CDR3 contains 16 residues. The CDR3 reads CATSDRRGVSDNEQFF. The CDR3 DNA sequence: TGTGCCACCAGTGACCGCAGGGGGGTAAGTGACAATGAGCAGTTCTTC.

The V and J genes are TRBV5-8 and TRBJ1-1; D remains ambiguous. V was cut by 0 bases and J by 5 bases, with 11 bases left in between. The CDR3 covers 14 residues. Germline CDR1 and CDR2: SGHTS and YDEGEE. CDR3 residues: CASSLGTLGTEAFF. Here the CDR3 DNA reads TGTGCCAGCAGCTTGGGGACTTTGGGGACTGAAGCTTTCTTT.

The chain combines TRBV5-1 with TRBJ1-4; TRBD1 aligns across 12 bases. There are 15 residues in the CDR3. Unmatched junction bases numbered 1, after V lost 0 bases and J lost 7 bases. CDR1 is SGHRS, CDR2 YFSETQ, per germline. The CDR3 DNA reads TGCGCCAGCAGCTTGGAGGGACAGGGGGCTGAAAAACTGTTTTTT. Translation: CASSLEGQGAEKLFF.